This T cell receptor (beta chain) was captured in a study of blood T cells in healthy people across ages. Study at large: Template switching caught about one barcoded beta molecule for each two T cells.

The CDR3 spans 15 residues. The germline V gene encodes CDR1 SGHRS and CDR2 YFSETQ. A minimum of 6 micrograms of total RNA was extracted per sample. For the second PCR, which ran for about 6 to 11 cycles, a sample-barcoded 5' primer and a J-beta primer mix were used. The template-switch adaptor was a 5' adaptor with 12 random nucleotides. It tagged each cDNA molecule. The yield of each sample was at least 2.5 million CDR3-containing paired-end reads. TCRdb fed the 5' RACE reads into MiXCR, producing one record per CDR3 protein. The profile shows 1.5 million to 2 million distinct CDR3 sequences, 30% to 35% of them singletons. This clonotype occurred many times. One junction end disagrees with the germline gene, perhaps due to a read error.

The chain is built from TRBV5-1 and TRBJ2-5; TRBD2 matches 12 bases. The specimen sequenced was blood. The receptor was derived from a woman under 40 in good health. This CDR3 reads CASSLVLAGGETQYF. The CDR3 DNA is TGTGCCAGCAGCTTAGTACTAGCGGGAGGAGAGACCCAGTACTTC.